This paragraph reports one T cell receptor beta chain. Its cognate antigen is unknown. Assay: immunoSEQ multiplex PCR; the TCRdb copy retains only in-frame clones and omits some. The sample lists around 74,000 clones, 85% to 90% occurring once. The data are from a study of OX40 agonist ivuxolimab in advanced cancers. Study context: Patients were dosed intravenously with ivuxolimab at 0.01 to 10 mg/kg every 2 weeks. Study results and caveats: Expanded peripheral T cell antigen specificity was not determined. Low normalized T-cell clonal expansion was additionally recorded for some nonresponders. Both blood CD4+ and CD8+ T cells showed clonal growth by week 6 at 0.1 to 3.0 mg/kg.

Germline V gene data show CDR1 as WSHSY and CDR2 as SAAADI. This CDR3 region has 15 residues. V lost 7 bases and J lost 6; bases outside the gene matches: 12. The chain has TRBV10-2 and TRBJ2-7; TRBD1 matches 10 bases. The sequencing used CD4+ or CD8+ T cells sorted from blood, collected in a trial of the OX40 agonist ivuxolimab. This receptor was obtained from an adult with an advanced solid tumor such as melanoma, head and neck, liver or kidney cancer. DNA for the CDR3: TGCGCCAGCACTTCCTCGACAGGGGGCTTCGGCGAGCAGTACTTC. This translates into CASTSSTGGFGEQYF.